What follows describes a single TCR beta chain. Data came from immunoSEQ multiplex PCR; TCRdb stores just in-frame clones and leaves some out. The sample carries over 130,000 clones, more than 65% recorded once. The data were obtained in a study of blood T cell repertoires in COVID-19. The germline V gene encodes CDR1 SGHTS and CDR2 YDEGEE. V was clipped by 4 bases and J by 6 bases, with 11 bases between them. The CDR3 is 12 residues long. Sequencing was performed on peripheral blood. This receptor was taken from a human donor in a cohort sampled during active COVID-19. This chain links TRBV5-8 with TRBJ2-7, with D tentatively TRBD1 (5 bases). The CDR3 reads CASSARRGEQYF. As DNA, the CDR3 is TGTGCCAGCAGCGCTCGAAGGGGCGAGCAGTACTTC.